This T cell receptor (beta chain) was captured in a study of T-cell memory formation after mild COVID-19. Study-level findings and limits: The finding that pre-infection memory included some responding clones suggested that cross-reactive memory joined.

This clonotype was detected only a few times. Its matching antigen is unknown. A single record per CDR3 protein comes from TCRdb applying MiXCR to the 5' RACE reads. Of 500,000 to 550,000 distinct CDR3 sequences in the sample, roughly 21% were seen once. This sequence was found in an adult woman who had mild COVID-19 (a few samples of this study predate the infection). Cell type and time point are not known. Input material: PBMCs or a T cell subset sorted from them (not recorded which).

CDR3 nucleotide sequence: TGCGCCAGCAGTATCCCCGGGACTAGACTAGAGACCCAGTACTTC. Translation: CASSIPGTRLETQYF. The chain recombines TRBV5-1 with TRBJ2-5, with 8 bases fitting TRBD2. The trim removed 5 bases at V and 4 bases at J, leaving 10 bases unmatched. In germline, CDR1 is SGHRS, CDR2 YFSETQ. The CDR3 loop spans 15 amino acids.